Listed below are T cell receptor beta chains from one sample, sequenced in a study of regulatory dendritic cells for organ transplantation. Some clones are missing from TCRdb's copy, which holds only in-frame ones; the method was immunoSEQ multiplex PCR. The repertoire holds 20,000 or so clones, over 75% seen once, with approximately 3.3% in the top ten. Their cognate antigens are unknown. Sequenced: memory CD4+ T cells from blood cultured with regulatory dendritic cells. The source is a human donor in good health. Both conserved end residues are part of each CDR3. Fields, in order: J gene, D gene, V gene, clone size, CDR3 protein, CDR3 DNA. The D gene is left open where the match is weak. Size is stated for part of the rows, as once, few or many counts, or as a class when the clone is expanded.

TRBJ2-1,TRBD1,TRBV19,.,CASSIRGGNTLRNNEQFF,TGTGCCAGTAGTATTCGAGGGGGCAACACCTTAAGGAACAATGAGCAGTTCTTC
TRBJ1-5,.,TRBV27,few,CASSLSNANQPQHF,TGTGCCAGCAGTTTATCGAACGCTAATCAGCCCCAGCATTTT
TRBJ2-7,.,TRBV4-1,.,CASSQERTQGWDEQYF,TGCGCCAGCAGCCAAGAGAGGACCCAAGGCTGGGACGAGCAGTACTTC
TRBJ2-1,TRBD2,TRBV5-1,medium-sized,CASSLMTSGGEQFF,TGCGCCAGCAGCTTGATGACTAGCGGGGGTGAGCAGTTCTTC
TRBJ2-1,.,TRBV19,.,CASSRFGEQFF,TGTGCCAGTAGCCGGTTTGGTGAGCAGTTCTTC
TRBJ2-5,.,TRBV7-2,.,CASSLGRGSVRQETQYF,TGTGCCAGCAGCTTAGGAAGAGGTTCGGTCCGCCAAGAGACCCAGTACTTC
TRBJ2-3,.,TRBV29-1,.,CSVDQIGNLPTDTQYF,TGCAGCGTTGATCAGATTGGAAATCTCCCCACAGATACGCAGTATTTT
TRBJ1-1,.,TRBV5-1,.,CASSLAGLLPSMNTEAFF,TGCGCCAGCAGCTTGGCGGGACTTCTGCCGAGTATGAACACTGAAGCTTTCTTT
TRBJ2-2,.,TRBV19,few,CASHASNTGELFF,TGTGCCAGTCACGCATCGAACACCGGGGAGCTGTTTTTT
TRBJ1-1,TRBD1,TRBV6-6,.,CASQGEEAFF,TGTGCCAGCCAGGGGGAAGAAGCTTTCTTT
TRBJ1-3,.,TRBV4-2,.,CASSQDDRRATGNTIYF,TGTGCCAGCAGCCAAGACGACCGAAGGGCGACTGGAAACACCATATATTTT
TRBJ2-1,.,TRBV29-1,.,CSVGGQGAIYNEQFF,TGCAGCGTGGGAGGGCAGGGGGCGATATACAATGAGCAGTTCTTC
TRBJ1-5,.,TRBV2,medium-sized,CASSEGIQYQPQHF,TGTGCCAGCAGTGAAGGGATCCAATATCAGCCCCAGCATTTT
TRBJ1-6,.,TRBV27,few,CASSLSGLWKGSKYNSPLHF,TGTGCCAGCAGTTTATCGGGATTATGGAAGGGGTCTAAATATAATTCACCCCTCCACTTT
TRBJ2-3,.,TRBV7-3,.,CASSLAGGVTDTQYF,TGTGCCAGCAGCCTGGCGGGCGGAGTCACAGATACGCAGTATTTT
TRBJ1-3,.,TRBV5-4,once,CASSFESGNTIYF,TGTGCCAGCAGCTTTGAATCTGGAAACACCATATATTTT
TRBJ2-7,TRBD2,TRBV5-4,.,CASSLVSGVPPYEQYF,TGTGCCAGCAGCTTGGTTAGCGGGGTGCCTCCCTACGAGCAGTACTTC
TRBJ2-5,.,TRBV7-2,.,CASSLDPNPIETQYF,TGTGCCAGCAGCTTAGACCCGAACCCCATAGAGACCCAGTACTTC
TRBJ1-2,.,TRBV4-1,few,CASSQVPGAYGYTF,TGCGCCAGCAGCCAAGTTCCAGGGGCATATGGCTACACCTTC
TRBJ2-3,TRBD2,TRBV4-3,few,CASSQDRAGGPRDTQYF,TGCGCCAGCAGCCAAGATCGTGCGGGAGGGCCCAGGGATACGCAGTATTTT
TRBJ2-2,.,TRBV29-1,.,CSVEGTDDVTGELFF,TGCAGCGTTGAAGGGACGGACGATGTGACCGGGGAGCTGTTTTTT
TRBJ1-2,.,TRBV6-5,.,CASSYADGYTF,TGTGCCAGCAGTTACGCCGATGGCTACACCTTC
TRBJ2-1,TRBD2,TRBV7-2,.,CASSLSGGPVDEQFF,TGTGCCAGCAGCTTATCGGGGGGTCCAGTGGATGAGCAGTTCTTC
TRBJ1-5,TRBD1,TRBV19,.,CASEQGLRRPQHF,TGTGCCAGTGAACAGGGGCTCCGTAGGCCCCAGCATTTT
TRBJ1-1,.,TRBV14,few,CASSQDWTAGAFF,TGTGCCAGCAGCCAAGATTGGACAGCGGGCGCTTTCTTT
TRBJ1-5,TRBD1,TRBV28,.,CASQSRGPGRAQHF,TGTGCCAGCCAATCCAGGGGGCCGGGTCGGGCCCAGCATTTT
TRBJ2-4,TRBD1,TRBV6-1,.,CASRTGGSGKNIQYF,TGTGCCAGCAGGACAGGGGGTTCGGGCAAAAACATTCAGTACTTC
TRBJ2-7,.,TRBV5-8,.,CASSLAPKGQYF,TGTGCCAGCAGCTTGGCGCCTAAAGGGCAGTACTTC
TRBJ2-2,TRBD2,TRBV6-6,.,CASSPSRGGVRELFF,TGTGCCAGCAGTCCATCCCGCGGGGGTGTGAGGGAGCTGTTTTTT
TRBJ2-1,TRBD2,TRBV6-5,.,CASKRTGGHNEQFF,TGTGCCAGCAAGCGAACGGGGGGGCACAATGAGCAGTTCTTC
TRBJ2-5,TRBD2,TRBV6-6,once,CASSYATSGGEETQYF,TGTGCCAGCAGTTACGCGACTAGCGGGGGGGAAGAGACCCAGTACTTC
TRBJ1-5,TRBD1,TRBV5-6,.,CASSKGQRHQPQHF,TGTGCCAGCAGCAAGGGACAGAGACATCAGCCCCAGCATTTT
TRBJ2-7,TRBD1,TRBV6-5,few,CASRNRGPYEQYF,TGTGCCAGCAGAAACAGGGGACCCTACGAGCAGTACTTC
TRBJ1-2,.,TRBV30,.,CAWSVHWGGGYTF,TGTGCCTGGAGTGTACATTGGGGGGGCGGCTACACCTTC
TRBJ2-1,TRBD1,TRBV5-6,once,CASSRWTGSYNEQFF,TGTGCCAGCAGCCGTTGGACAGGGTCCTACAATGAGCAGTTCTTC
TRBJ2-1,.,TRBV10-2,.,CASREWYNEQFF,TGCGCCAGCAGAGAGTGGTACAATGAGCAGTTCTTC
TRBJ2-5,TRBD1,TRBV19,.,CASSHRGDRIETQYF,TGTGCCAGTAGTCATAGGGGGGACAGGATAGAGACCCAGTACTTC
TRBJ2-1,TRBD2,TRBV7-6,.,CASSLDRGRGYNEQFF,TGTGCCAGCAGCTTAGATCGCGGGAGGGGCTACAATGAGCAGTTCTTC
TRBJ2-2,TRBD1,TRBV7-6,.,CASSSRDSYTGELFF,TGTGCCAGCAGCTCCCGGGACAGTTACACCGGGGAGCTGTTTTTT
TRBJ1-4,.,TRBV27,.,CASSQRTGEKLFF,TGTGCCAGCAGTCAACGGACTGGTGAAAAACTGTTTTTT
TRBJ1-2,.,TRBV5-1,once,CASTLDNRFNYGYTF,TGCGCCAGCACCCTCGACAATCGGTTTAACTATGGCTACACCTTC
TRBJ2-5,.,TRBV27,.,CASSLAGGETQYF,TGTGCCAGCAGTTTGGCGGGCGGAGAGACCCAGTACTTC
TRBJ1-1,.,TRBV2,.,CARVQGPLNTEAFF,TGTGCCAGGGTACAGGGCCCTCTGAACACTGAAGCTTTCTTT
TRBJ2-2,.,TRBV7-2,.,CASTKGEPNTGELFF,TGTGCCAGCACCAAGGGGGAGCCGAACACCGGGGAGCTGTTTTTT
TRBJ1-6,.,TRBV2,.,CASSAELSSSLHF,TGTGCCAGCAGTGCGGAGCTCTCCTCCTCCCTCCACTTT
TRBJ1-1,.,TRBV6-5,.,CASSAYPNPEAFF,TGTGCCAGCAGCGCATACCCTAACCCTGAAGCTTTCTTT
TRBJ2-7,.,TRBV10-3,.,CAISGGARFSYEQYF,TGTGCCATCAGTGGAGGGGCCAGATTCTCCTACGAGCAGTACTTC
TRBJ2-3,.,TRBV16,.,CASSPGDTQYF,TGTGCCAGCAGCCCGGGAGATACGCAGTATTTT
TRBJ1-2,.,TRBV15,.,CATRQDTGTRYGYTF,TGTGCCACCCGCCAAGACACCGGGACACGCTATGGCTACACCTTC
TRBJ2-3,.,TRBV7-2,.,CASSLGEPGNTQYF,TGTGCCAGCAGCTTAGGGGAACCGGGAAATACGCAGTATTTT
TRBJ1-2,.,TRBV10-3,.,CAITRVLDTPGYTF,TGTGCCATTACAAGGGTCCTCGACACTCCAGGCTACACCTTC
TRBJ2-3,.,TRBV10-2,.,CASSVTTRADTQYF,TGCGCCAGCAGTGTGACCACCCGGGCAGATACGCAGTATTTT
TRBJ2-5,.,TRBV10-3,.,CAISLAREETQYF,TGTGCCATCTCTTTGGCTAGGGAAGAGACCCAGTACTTC
TRBJ2-7,.,TRBV7-2,.,CASSFGELVGEQYF,TGTGCCAGCAGCTTCGGAGAGCTAGTAGGCGAGCAGTACTTC
TRBJ2-6,TRBD2,TRBV4-3,.,CASSQDTFRGGAGANVLTF,TGCGCCAGCAGCCAAGATACCTTCCGGGGGGGCGCTGGGGCCAACGTCCTGACTTTC
TRBJ2-3,TRBD2,TRBV9,.,CASSVGPGGSTDTQYF,TGTGCCAGCAGCGTAGGACCGGGGGGGAGCACAGATACGCAGTATTTT
TRBJ2-4,.,TRBV18,.,CASSFLGDTWAKNIQYF,TGTGCCAGCTCGTTCCTGGGGGATACTTGGGCCAAAAACATTCAGTACTTC
TRBJ2-2,TRBD2,TRBV7-3,.,CASSLDGRAGELFF,TGTGCCAGCAGCTTAGACGGGAGGGCCGGGGAGCTGTTTTTT
TRBJ2-1,TRBD2,TRBV7-2,.,CASTLAGEYNEQFF,TGTGCCAGCACCCTAGCGGGAGAATACAATGAGCAGTTCTTC